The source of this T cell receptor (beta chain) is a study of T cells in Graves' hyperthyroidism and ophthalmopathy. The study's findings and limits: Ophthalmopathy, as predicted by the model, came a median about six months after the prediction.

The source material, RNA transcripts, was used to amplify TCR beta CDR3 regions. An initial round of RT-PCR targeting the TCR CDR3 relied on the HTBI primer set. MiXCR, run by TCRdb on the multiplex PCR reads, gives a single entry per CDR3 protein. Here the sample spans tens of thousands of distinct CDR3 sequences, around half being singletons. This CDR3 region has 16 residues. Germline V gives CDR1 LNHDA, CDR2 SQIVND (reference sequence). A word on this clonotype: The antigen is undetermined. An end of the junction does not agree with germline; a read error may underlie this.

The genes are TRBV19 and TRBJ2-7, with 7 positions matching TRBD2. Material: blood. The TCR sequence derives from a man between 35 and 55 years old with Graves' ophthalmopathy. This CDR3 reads CASSIGWGTNTGELYF. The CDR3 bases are TGTGCCAGTAGTATAGGTTGGGGGACTAACACCGGGGAGCTGTACTTC.